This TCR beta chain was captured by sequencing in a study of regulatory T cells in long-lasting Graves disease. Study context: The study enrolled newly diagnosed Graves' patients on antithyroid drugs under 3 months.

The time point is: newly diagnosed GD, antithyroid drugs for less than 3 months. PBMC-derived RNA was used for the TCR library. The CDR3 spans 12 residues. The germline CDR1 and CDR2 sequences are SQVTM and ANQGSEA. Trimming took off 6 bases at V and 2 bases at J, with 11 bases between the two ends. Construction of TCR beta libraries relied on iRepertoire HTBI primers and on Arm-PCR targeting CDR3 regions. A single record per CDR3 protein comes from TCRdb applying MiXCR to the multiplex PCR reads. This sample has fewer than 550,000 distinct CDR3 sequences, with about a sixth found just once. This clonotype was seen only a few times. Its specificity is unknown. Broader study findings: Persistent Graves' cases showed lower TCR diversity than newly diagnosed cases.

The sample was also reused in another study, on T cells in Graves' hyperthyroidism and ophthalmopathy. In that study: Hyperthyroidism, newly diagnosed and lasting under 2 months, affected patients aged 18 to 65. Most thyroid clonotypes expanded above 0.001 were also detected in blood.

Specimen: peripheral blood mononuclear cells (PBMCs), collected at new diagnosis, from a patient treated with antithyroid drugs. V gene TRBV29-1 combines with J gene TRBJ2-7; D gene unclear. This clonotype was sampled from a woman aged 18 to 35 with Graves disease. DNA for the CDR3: TGCAGCGTAGGGCTTGGAGCCTACGAGCAGTACTTC. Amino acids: CSVGLGAYEQYF.